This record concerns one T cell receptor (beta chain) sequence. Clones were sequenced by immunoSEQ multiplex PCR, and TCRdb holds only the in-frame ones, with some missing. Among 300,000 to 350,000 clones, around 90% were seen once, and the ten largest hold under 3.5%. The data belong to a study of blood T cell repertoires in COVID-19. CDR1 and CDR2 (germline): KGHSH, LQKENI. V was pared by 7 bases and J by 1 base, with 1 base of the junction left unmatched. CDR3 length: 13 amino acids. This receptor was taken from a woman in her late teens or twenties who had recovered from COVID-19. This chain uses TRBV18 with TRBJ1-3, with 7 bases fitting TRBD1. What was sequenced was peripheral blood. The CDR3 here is CASWTGSGNTIYF. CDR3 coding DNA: TGTGCCAGCTGGACAGGTTCTGGAAACACCATATATTTT.